This T cell receptor beta chain was captured in a study of blood T cell repertoires in COVID-19. Across the whole study: COVID-19 samples collected from the United States, Italy and Spain covered acute and convalescent phases. T cells, B-cell-depleted T cells, or PBMCs provided the cDNA or gDNA that served as material.

As originally analysed: It was from reference gene primer amplification that nucleated cell counts were estimated. Clones were sequenced by immunoSEQ multiplex PCR, and TCRdb holds only the in-frame ones, with some missing. That table is the source of V, J and clone size, and D and trimming were worked out from the DNA. The sample consists of approximately 300,000 clones, around 88% of them appearing once. The germline V gene has CDR1 MNHEY and CDR2 SMNVEV (reference sequence). The V gene lost 6 bases and the J gene lost 8 bases, with 15 bases spanning the gap. There are 13 residues in the CDR3. The clonotype comes from a woman in her fifties or sixties with acute or convalescent COVID-19. What was sequenced was peripheral blood. This chain links TRBV27 with TRBJ2-3; a possible D gene is TRBD2 (6 bases). DNA of the CDR3: TGTGCCAGCAGCGGGGAGGAGTGGGGTACGCAGTATTTT. Translated: CASSGEEWGTQYF.